This is a list of T cell receptor beta chains from one sample in a study of shared clonotypes between healthy human individuals. Measured with immunoSEQ multiplex PCR; TCRdb has only the in-frame clones, and not every one. The sample includes roughly 650,000 clones, less than 98% of them seen just once. The sequenced sample was naive CD4+ T cells sorted from blood. These TCRs come from a woman aged 30 to 39 in good health. Both conserved end residues are part of each CDR3. Fields, in order: V gene, clone size, D gene, CDR3 length, J gene, CDR3 DNA, CDR3 protein. A D gene is named only where the DNA matches it firmly. Only some rows state a clone size, as once, few, many or a class for expanded clones.

v_gene: TRBV2; abundance: -; d_gene: -; len: 15; j_gene: TRBJ1-2; CDR3nt: TGTGCCAGCAGTGAGGGGGGTGGGCCCCTCTATGGCTACACCTTC; CDR3aa: CASSEGGGPLYGYTF
v_gene: TRBV6-1; abundance: -; d_gene: TRBD1; len: 14; j_gene: TRBJ1-1; CDR3nt: TGTGCCAGCAGTGCCGACAGGGGTAACACTGAAGCTTTCTTT; CDR3aa: CASSADRGNTEAFF
v_gene: TRBV28; abundance: -; d_gene: TRBD1; len: 15; j_gene: TRBJ1-1; CDR3nt: TGTGCCAGCAGTTTGCCCGGGACAGGGGGCACCGAAGCTTTCTTT; CDR3aa: CASSLPGTGGTEAFF
v_gene: TRBV7-2; abundance: once; d_gene: TRBD1; len: 14; j_gene: TRBJ2-5; CDR3nt: TGTGCCAGCAGCGCGACGGGACAGAAAGAGACCCAGTACTTC; CDR3aa: CASSATGQKETQYF
v_gene: TRBV14; abundance: -; d_gene: TRBD2; len: 17; j_gene: TRBJ2-1; CDR3nt: TGTGCCAGCAGCCCTCCGGGACTAGCGGGATTCTACAATGAGCAGTTCTTC; CDR3aa: CASSPPGLAGFYNEQFF
v_gene: TRBV6-5; abundance: -; d_gene: -; len: 15; j_gene: TRBJ2-3; CDR3nt: TGTGCCAGCAGTTTAATGTTAACGCACACAGATACGCAGTATTTT; CDR3aa: CASSLMLTHTDTQYF
v_gene: TRBV19; abundance: -; d_gene: -; len: 13; j_gene: TRBJ2-5; CDR3nt: TGTGCCACCCGGGGGATTGTTGAGGAGACCCAGTACTTC; CDR3aa: CATRGIVEETQYF
v_gene: TRBV30; abundance: -; d_gene: -; len: 15; j_gene: TRBJ2-2; CDR3nt: TGTGCCTGGACCCGTAGGGGCAGGGAGACCGGGGAGCTGTTTTTT; CDR3aa: CAWTRRGRETGELFF
v_gene: TRBV6-5; abundance: once; d_gene: TRBD1; len: 13; j_gene: TRBJ1-1; CDR3nt: TGTGCCAGCAGTCCTATGGGGGACAGGGTTGCTTTCTTT; CDR3aa: CASSPMGDRVAFF
v_gene: TRBV7-9; abundance: -; d_gene: TRBD2; len: 16; j_gene: TRBJ2-2; CDR3nt: TGTGCCAGCAGCCCTCCCCCTAGCGGGGTCACCGGGGAGCTGTTTTTT; CDR3aa: CASSPPPSGVTGELFF
v_gene: TRBV2; abundance: -; d_gene: TRBD1; len: 15; j_gene: TRBJ1-5; CDR3nt: TGTGCCAGCAGTCGACAGGGAAATAGCAATCAGCCCCAGCATTTT; CDR3aa: CASSRQGNSNQPQHF
v_gene: TRBV30; abundance: -; d_gene: -; len: 11; j_gene: TRBJ2-1; CDR3nt: TGTGCCTGGAGTCGGGACAATGAGCAGTTCTTC; CDR3aa: CAWSRDNEQFF
v_gene: TRBV10-3; abundance: -; d_gene: -; len: 13; j_gene: TRBJ2-5; CDR3nt: TGTGCCATCAGTGGCGGCAGGGGAGAGACCCAGTACTTC; CDR3aa: CAISGGRGETQYF
v_gene: TRBV5-1; abundance: -; d_gene: TRBD2; len: 15; j_gene: TRBJ2-7; CDR3nt: TGCGCCAGCAGCCCCCGGGAGGTACCAGACTACGAGCAGTACTTC; CDR3aa: CASSPREVPDYEQYF
v_gene: TRBV18; abundance: -; d_gene: -; len: 15; j_gene: TRBJ1-2; CDR3nt: TGTGCCAGCTCACCACGGGTTCGGGGTGATTATGGCTACACCTTC; CDR3aa: CASSPRVRGDYGYTF
v_gene: TRBV6-5; abundance: -; d_gene: TRBD2; len: 13; j_gene: TRBJ2-7; CDR3nt: TGTGCCAGCCGGACTAGCGGGAACTACGAGCAGTACTTC; CDR3aa: CASRTSGNYEQYF
v_gene: TRBV10-1; abundance: -; d_gene: -; len: 17; j_gene: TRBJ2-2; CDR3nt: TGCGCCAGCAGTGAGTCTTACGCGGGTGTAGGCACCGGGGAGCTGTTTTTT; CDR3aa: CASSESYAGVGTGELFF
v_gene: TRBV21-1; abundance: -; d_gene: -; len: 20; j_gene: TRBJ2-1; CDR3nt: TGTGCCAGCAGCAAAGTTCGGTTAGACGGACCCCCCAACCTTTACAATGAGCAGTTCTTC; CDR3aa: CASSKVRLDGPPNLYNEQFF
v_gene: TRBV28; abundance: -; d_gene: -; len: 13; j_gene: TRBJ2-5; CDR3nt: TGTGCCAGCAGTCCTAGTGGCCAAGAGACCCAGTACTTC; CDR3aa: CASSPSGQETQYF
v_gene: TRBV5-4; abundance: -; d_gene: TRBD2; len: 15; j_gene: TRBJ2-1; CDR3nt: TGTGCCAGCAGCTCCGGACTAGCGGGATACAATGAGCAGTTCTTC; CDR3aa: CASSSGLAGYNEQFF
v_gene: TRBV5-1; abundance: -; d_gene: TRBD1; len: 16; j_gene: TRBJ1-1; CDR3nt: TGCGCCAGCAAACTTTCCGGGACAGGGGGCAATACTGAAGCTTTCTTT; CDR3aa: CASKLSGTGGNTEAFF
v_gene: TRBV5-1; abundance: -; d_gene: -; len: 12; j_gene: TRBJ2-7; CDR3nt: TGCGCCAGCAGCAGCAGCTCCTACGAGCAGTACTTC; CDR3aa: CASSSSSYEQYF
v_gene: TRBV7-9; abundance: -; d_gene: TRBD2; len: 17; j_gene: TRBJ2-1; CDR3nt: TGTGCCAGCAGCTTGGAGAACCTAGCGGGGTTGTGGAATGAGCAGTTCTTC; CDR3aa: CASSLENLAGLWNEQFF
v_gene: TRBV6-1; abundance: -; d_gene: -; len: 14; j_gene: TRBJ2-5; CDR3nt: TGTGCCAGCAGTCCGGGACTTCGAGAAGAGACCCAGTACTTC; CDR3aa: CASSPGLREETQYF
v_gene: TRBV7-9; abundance: -; d_gene: TRBD1; len: 14; j_gene: TRBJ2-1; CDR3nt: TGTGCCAGCAGCTTAATCGACAGGGAATCGGATGAATTCTTC; CDR3aa: CASSLIDRESDEFF
v_gene: TRBV10-3; abundance: -; d_gene: -; len: 13; j_gene: TRBJ2-7; CDR3nt: TGTGCCATCAGTGACGGGGTTGGCTACGAGCAGTACTTC; CDR3aa: CAISDGVGYEQYF
v_gene: TRBV29-1; abundance: once; d_gene: TRBD2; len: 15; j_gene: TRBJ2-1; CDR3nt: TGCAGCGTTGCCCAAGGGGTAGCGGGAGCCGGGGAGCAGTTCTTC; CDR3aa: CSVAQGVAGAGEQFF
v_gene: TRBV7-8; abundance: -; d_gene: -; len: 15; j_gene: TRBJ2-6; CDR3nt: TGTGCCAGCAGGTCAGGGTGGACTGGGGACAACGTCCTGACTTTC; CDR3aa: CASRSGWTGDNVLTF
v_gene: TRBV6-4; abundance: -; d_gene: -; len: 16; j_gene: TRBJ1-2; CDR3nt: TGTGCCAGCAGTGACTCTAGAAGGGCAGGGCCTTATGGCTACACCTTC; CDR3aa: CASSDSRRAGPYGYTF
v_gene: TRBV7-9; abundance: -; d_gene: -; len: 12; j_gene: TRBJ1-2; CDR3nt: TGTGCCAGCAGCTTAGAAGGCTATGGCTACACCTTC; CDR3aa: CASSLEGYGYTF
v_gene: TRBV28; abundance: -; d_gene: TRBD2; len: 16; j_gene: TRBJ2-7; CDR3nt: TGTGCCAGCAGTTTTGTGGGGACTAGCGGGAGCTACGAGCAGTACTTC; CDR3aa: CASSFVGTSGSYEQYF
v_gene: TRBV25-1; abundance: -; d_gene: TRBD2; len: 16; j_gene: TRBJ2-7; CDR3nt: TGTGCCAGCAGTGTCACTAGCGGGATTCCAACCTACGAGCAGTACTTC; CDR3aa: CASSVTSGIPTYEQYF
v_gene: TRBV11-2; abundance: -; d_gene: -; len: 14; j_gene: TRBJ1-3; CDR3nt: TGTGCCAGCAGGTCGACAAACTCTGGAAACACCATATATTTT; CDR3aa: CASRSTNSGNTIYF
v_gene: TRBV19; abundance: -; d_gene: TRBD1; len: 18; j_gene: TRBJ1-2; CDR3nt: TGTGCCAGTAGTACCGCCGGGACAGGGCGGGCCGGTAACTATGGCTACACCTTC; CDR3aa: CASSTAGTGRAGNYGYTF
v_gene: TRBV5-5; abundance: -; d_gene: TRBD1; len: 18; j_gene: TRBJ1-2; CDR3nt: TGTGCCAGCAGCTTTTGGTATCGCGTTCGGGACAGGGGGTATGGCTACACCTTC; CDR3aa: CASSFWYRVRDRGYGYTF
v_gene: TRBV4-1; abundance: -; d_gene: TRBD1; len: 15; j_gene: TRBJ2-1; CDR3nt: TGCGCCAGCAGCCAGGGGACAGGAAAATACAATGAGCAGTTCTTC; CDR3aa: CASSQGTGKYNEQFF
v_gene: TRBV2; abundance: -; d_gene: -; len: 13; j_gene: TRBJ1-6; CDR3nt: TGTGCCAGCAGCCTCAACCGGGGCCGCGACCTCCACTTT; CDR3aa: CASSLNRGRDLHF
v_gene: TRBV5-1; abundance: -; d_gene: TRBD1; len: 16; j_gene: TRBJ2-3; CDR3nt: TGCGCCAGCAGCTCAGGGACAGCGACTAGCACAGATACGCAGTATTTT; CDR3aa: CASSSGTATSTDTQYF
v_gene: TRBV11-3; abundance: -; d_gene: -; len: 14; j_gene: TRBJ2-6; CDR3nt: TGTGCCAGCAGCCCACTTAGAGGGGCCAACGTCCTGACTTTC; CDR3aa: CASSPLRGANVLTF
v_gene: TRBV5-1; abundance: -; d_gene: TRBD2; len: 16; j_gene: TRBJ2-3; CDR3nt: TGCGCCAGCAGCACCGGGACTAGCGGGAGATTGGATACGCAGTATTTT; CDR3aa: CASSTGTSGRLDTQYF
v_gene: TRBV7-8; abundance: -; d_gene: TRBD2; len: 22; j_gene: TRBJ2-3; CDR3nt: TGTGCCAGCAGCTTAGTTATGAGTCGGGCTAGGACTAGCGGGAGGCGTACAGATACGCAGTATTTT; CDR3aa: CASSLVMSRARTSGRRTDTQYF
v_gene: TRBV5-6; abundance: -; d_gene: TRBD1; len: 15; j_gene: TRBJ1-1; CDR3nt: TGTGCCAGCAGCCCGAACGACAGGGGGCAGACTGAAGCTTTCTTT; CDR3aa: CASSPNDRGQTEAFF
v_gene: TRBV6-1; abundance: -; d_gene: TRBD1; len: 14; j_gene: TRBJ1-5; CDR3nt: TGTGCCAGCATCCGACAGGGGAGAGTTCAGCCCCAGCATTTT; CDR3aa: CASIRQGRVQPQHF
v_gene: TRBV7-9; abundance: -; d_gene: TRBD2; len: 17; j_gene: TRBJ2-7; CDR3nt: TGTGCCAGCAGCCCGGGGCACCTTATAGCGGGAGGGCACGAGCAGTACTTC; CDR3aa: CASSPGHLIAGGHEQYF
v_gene: TRBV7-7; abundance: -; d_gene: TRBD2; len: 15; j_gene: TRBJ2-1; CDR3nt: TGTGCCAGCAGGCTGACTAGCGGGAGTGTGGGTGAGCAGTTCTTC; CDR3aa: CASRLTSGSVGEQFF
v_gene: TRBV5-1; abundance: -; d_gene: TRBD1; len: 14; j_gene: TRBJ2-7; CDR3nt: TGCGCCAGCAGCGAGGACAGGGCACAGGTAGAGCAGTACTTC; CDR3aa: CASSEDRAQVEQYF
v_gene: TRBV28; abundance: -; d_gene: TRBD2; len: 18; j_gene: TRBJ2-3; CDR3nt: TGTGCCAGCAGCTCACTGGCGGGAGGGAAGGTCGTTGAGGATACGCAGTATTTT; CDR3aa: CASSSLAGGKVVEDTQYF
v_gene: TRBV29-1; abundance: -; d_gene: TRBD2; len: 16; j_gene: TRBJ2-3; CDR3nt: TGCAGCGTCATAGCGGGACCTCCTAAAAGCACAGATACGCAGTATTTT; CDR3aa: CSVIAGPPKSTDTQYF
v_gene: TRBV6-1; abundance: -; d_gene: -; len: 15; j_gene: TRBJ2-5; CDR3nt: TGTGCCAGCAGCGAAACAACAGCGATGCAAGAGACCCAGTACTTC; CDR3aa: CASSETTAMQETQYF
v_gene: TRBV5-1; abundance: -; d_gene: -; len: 16; j_gene: TRBJ2-1; CDR3nt: TGCGCCAGCAGCACCCTCCGGTCGGAGCTTGGCAATGAGCAGTTCTTC; CDR3aa: CASSTLRSELGNEQFF
v_gene: TRBV5-4; abundance: -; d_gene: -; len: 15; j_gene: TRBJ2-5; CDR3nt: TGTGCCAGCAGCCCTACGGGACTTCCCCAAGAGACCCAGTACTTC; CDR3aa: CASSPTGLPQETQYF
v_gene: TRBV5-6; abundance: -; d_gene: TRBD1; len: 16; j_gene: TRBJ2-5; CDR3nt: TGTGCCAGCAGCTTGAGGACAGGGGGCCCTCAAGAGACCCAGTACTTC; CDR3aa: CASSLRTGGPQETQYF
v_gene: TRBV19; abundance: once; d_gene: -; len: 14; j_gene: TRBJ2-7; CDR3nt: TGTGCCAGTAAGAAAGGCAGGGAGTCGTCCGAGCAGTACTTC; CDR3aa: CASKKGRESSEQYF
v_gene: TRBV27; abundance: once; d_gene: -; len: 17; j_gene: TRBJ1-4; CDR3nt: TGTGCCAGCAGCCTTATGTCACTACCTTCAACTAATGAAAAACTGTTTTTT; CDR3aa: CASSLMSLPSTNEKLFF
v_gene: TRBV6-1; abundance: -; d_gene: -; len: 12; j_gene: TRBJ1-1; CDR3nt: TGTGCCAGCAGTGAAGCAAGGCCTGAAGCTTTCTTT; CDR3aa: CASSEARPEAFF
v_gene: TRBV6-5; abundance: -; d_gene: TRBD1; len: 13; j_gene: TRBJ1-1; CDR3nt: TGTGCCAGCGGACAGGGATTGAACACTGAAGCTTTCTTT; CDR3aa: CASGQGLNTEAFF
v_gene: TRBV6-5; abundance: -; d_gene: -; len: 15; j_gene: TRBJ1-4; CDR3nt: TGTGCCAGCAGTTACGCGGGGGCAACTAATGAAAAACTGTTTTTT; CDR3aa: CASSYAGATNEKLFF